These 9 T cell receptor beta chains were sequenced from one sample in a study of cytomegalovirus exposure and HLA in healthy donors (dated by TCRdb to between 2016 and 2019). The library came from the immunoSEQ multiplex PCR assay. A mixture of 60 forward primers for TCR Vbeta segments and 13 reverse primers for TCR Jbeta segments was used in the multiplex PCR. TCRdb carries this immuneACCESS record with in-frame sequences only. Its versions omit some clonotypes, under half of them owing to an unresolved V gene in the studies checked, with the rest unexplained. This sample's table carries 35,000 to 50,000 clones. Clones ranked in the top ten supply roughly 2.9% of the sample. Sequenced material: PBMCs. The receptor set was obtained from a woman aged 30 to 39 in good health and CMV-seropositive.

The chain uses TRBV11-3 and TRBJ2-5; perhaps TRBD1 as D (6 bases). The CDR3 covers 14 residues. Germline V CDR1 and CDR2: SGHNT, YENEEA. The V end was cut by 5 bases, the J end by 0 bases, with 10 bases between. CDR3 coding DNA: TGTGCCAGCAGCCAGGACAGTCACCAAGAGACCCAGTACTTC. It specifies CASSQDSHQETQYF.

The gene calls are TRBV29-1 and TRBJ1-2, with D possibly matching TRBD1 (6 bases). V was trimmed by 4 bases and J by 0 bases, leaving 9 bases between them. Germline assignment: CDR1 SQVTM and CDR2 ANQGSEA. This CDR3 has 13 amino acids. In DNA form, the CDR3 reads TGCAGCGTTGGACAGGAAGCTAACTATGGCTACACCTTC. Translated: CSVGQEANYGYTF.

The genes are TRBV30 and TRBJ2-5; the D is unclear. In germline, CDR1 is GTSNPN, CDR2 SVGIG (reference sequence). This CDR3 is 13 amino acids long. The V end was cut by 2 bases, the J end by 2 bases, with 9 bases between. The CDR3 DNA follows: TGTGCCTGGAGTAGATCGGTTCAAGAGACCCAGTACTTC. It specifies CAWSRSVQETQYF. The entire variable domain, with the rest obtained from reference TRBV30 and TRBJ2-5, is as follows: SQTIHQWPATLVQPVGSPLSLECTVEGTSNPNLYWYRQAAGRGLQLLFYSVGIGQISSEVPQNLSASRPQDRQFILSSKKLLLSDSGFYLCAWSRSVQETQYFGPGTRLLVL.

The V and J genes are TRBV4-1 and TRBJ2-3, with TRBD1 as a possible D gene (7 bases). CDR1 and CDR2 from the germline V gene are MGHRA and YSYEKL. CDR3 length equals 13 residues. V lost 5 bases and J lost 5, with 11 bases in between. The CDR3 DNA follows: TGCGCCAGCAGCGGTCAGGGGGGAGATACGCAGTATTTT. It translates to CASSGQGGDTQYF.

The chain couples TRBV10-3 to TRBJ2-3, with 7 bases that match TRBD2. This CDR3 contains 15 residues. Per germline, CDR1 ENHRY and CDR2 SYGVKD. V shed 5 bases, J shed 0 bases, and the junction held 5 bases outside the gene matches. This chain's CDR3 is CAISSSGTSTDTQYF. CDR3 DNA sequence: TGTGCCATCAGTTCTAGCGGTACTAGCACAGATACGCAGTATTTT.

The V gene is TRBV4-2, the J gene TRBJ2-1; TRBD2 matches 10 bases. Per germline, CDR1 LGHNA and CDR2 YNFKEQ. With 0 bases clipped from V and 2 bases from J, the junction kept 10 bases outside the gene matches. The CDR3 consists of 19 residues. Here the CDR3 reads CASSQDLAIAGGAYNEQFF. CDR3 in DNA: TGTGCCAGCAGCCAAGATCTTGCGATAGCGGGGGGCGCCTACAATGAGCAGTTCTTC.

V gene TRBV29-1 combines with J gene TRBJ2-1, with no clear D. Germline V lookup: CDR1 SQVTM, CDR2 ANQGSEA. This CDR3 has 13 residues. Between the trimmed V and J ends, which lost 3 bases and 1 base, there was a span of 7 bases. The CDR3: CSVEHGSYNEQFF. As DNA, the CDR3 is TGCAGCGTTGAGCACGGTTCCTACAATGAGCAGTTCTTC.

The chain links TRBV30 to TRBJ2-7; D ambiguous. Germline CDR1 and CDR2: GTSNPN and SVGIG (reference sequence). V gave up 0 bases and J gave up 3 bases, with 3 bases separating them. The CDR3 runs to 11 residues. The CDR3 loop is CAWSVLYEQYF. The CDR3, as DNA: TGTGCCTGGAGTGTCCTCTACGAGCAGTACTTC. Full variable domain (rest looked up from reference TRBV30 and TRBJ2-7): SQTIHQWPATLVQPVGSPLSLECTVEGTSNPNLYWYRQAAGRGLQLLFYSVGIGQISSEVPQNLSASRPQDRQFILSSKKLLLSDSGFYLCAWSVLYEQYFGPGTRLTVT.

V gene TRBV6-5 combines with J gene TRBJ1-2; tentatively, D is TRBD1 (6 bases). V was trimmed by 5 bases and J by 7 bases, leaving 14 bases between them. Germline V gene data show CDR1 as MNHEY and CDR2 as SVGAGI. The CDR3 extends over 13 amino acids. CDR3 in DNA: TGTGCCAGCAGTCCCCAGGGGATATTTGGCTACACCTTC. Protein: CASSPQGIFGYTF.